This T cell receptor beta chain was profiled in a study of blood T cell repertoires in COVID-19. Study-level background: Material from acute and convalescent COVID-19 was sourced from the United States, Italy and Spain. The analysed material was cDNA or gDNA that came from T cells, B-cell-depleted T cells, or PBMCs.

In this sample, this clone turned up once. The CDR3 totals 15 residues. With 0 bases clipped from V and 6 bases from J, the junction kept 5 bases outside the gene matches. Germline V gene data show CDR1 as LGHDT and CDR2 as YNNKEL (reference sequence). Seattle cases were enrolled at active infection and followed longitudinally. Original processing methods: Estimated nucleated cell counts came from reference gene primer amplification. The table came from immunoSEQ multiplex PCR; TCRdb's copy has only in-frame clones and leaves some out. V, J and clone size reflect that table, while D and trimming were determined from the DNA. In the table there are 55,000 to 65,000 clones, 70% to 90% of which are singletons.

This sequence was found in a man aged 60-69 years with COVID-19, enrolled during active disease. The V gene is TRBV3-1 (or the pseudogene TRBV3-2), the J gene TRBJ2-3; 8 bases match TRBD2. Material for sequencing was peripheral blood. The CDR3 reads CASSQDGGGSDTQYF. The CDR3 bases are TGTGCCAGCAGCCAAGATGGCGGGGGGTCCGATACGCAGTATTTT.